Shown below are 7 T cell receptor beta chains from a single sample sequenced in a study of beta chain features in type 1 diabetes. These receptors' antigens are unknown. Investigators reverse transcribed all isolated RNA, so they sequenced expressed TCRB transcripts. Sequencing was performed with immunoSEQ multiplex PCR; in TCRdb, only in-frame clones are kept and a portion is missing. The sample has approximately 160,000 clones; about 9.3% are singletons. The study, taken as a whole, reports: Within each of all four CD4+ subsets, Type 1 diabetes patients had TCRB CDR3s that were moderately but significantly shorter.

Sequences were obtained from central memory CD4+ T cells from blood. Every receptor here comes from a man younger than 45 with type 1 diabetes.

This clone was detected only a few times. V and J are TRBV9 and TRBJ1-2; a possible D gene is TRBD1 (6 bases). The germline CDR1 and CDR2 sequences are SGDLS and YYNGEE. The CDR3 has 13 amino acids. The V end was cut by 3 bases, the J end by 8 bases, with 14 bases between. CDR3 protein: CASSGQGMGGYTF. The CDR3 DNA is TGTGCCAGCAGCGGGCAGGGGATGGGAGGCTACACCTTC.

This chain uses TRBV11-2 with TRBJ2-2; TRBD1 aligns across 9 bases. The CDR3 totals 14 residues. Germline CDR1 SGHAT, CDR2 FQNNGV. J gave up 8 bases and V 5 bases, and 6 bases lay outside the gene matches. The CDR3 nucleotides are TGTGCCAGCAGCCCCAGGACAGGGGCTGGGGAGCTGTTTTTT. Encoded protein: CASSPRTGAGELFF.

This clone was counted only a few times. The same CDR3 arises from other DNA sequences in this sample as well. The rearrangement joins TRBV5-1 to TRBJ2-3, with a weak D call TRBD1 (5 bases). The CDR3 is 13 amino acids. V was pared by 3 bases and J by 6 bases, with 11 bases between. Germline CDR1 SGHRS, CDR2 YFSETQ. The CDR3 nucleotides read TGCGCCAGCAGCTCGCAGGGTGGGGATACGCAGTATTTT. Translated: CASSSQGGDTQYF.

The rearrangement joins TRBV7-3 to TRBJ1-5, with 7 bases fitting TRBD1. With 5 bases clipped from V and 5 bases from J, the junction kept 6 bases outside the gene matches. The CDR3 sequence is 14 residues long. Germline V gene data show CDR1 as SGHTA and CDR2 as FQGTGA. The chain's CDR3 is CASSRDSNYQPQHF. The CDR3 DNA sequence: TGTGCCAGCAGCCGGGACAGCAATTATCAGCCCCAGCATTTT.

This clone was observed a handful of times. J is TRBJ2-7 and V is TRBV21-1; TRBD2, the table's D call, lacks a check against the DNA. TRBV21-1 represents a pseudogene. This CDR3 has 14 amino acids. CDR3 nucleotides: TGTGCCAGCAGCAGGACTAGCTGCGCTTACGAGCAGTACTTC. Amino acids: CASSRTSCAYEQYF.

This clone was picked up a small number of times. The rearrangement joins TRBV18 to TRBJ1-1; weak D call: TRBD1 (5 bases). V was shortened by 6 bases and J by 6 bases, with 14 bases between the two germline ends. CDR3 length: 13 residues. Germline values: CDR1 KGHSH, CDR2 LQKENI. The CDR3 sequence is CASSFRGDAEAFF. CDR3 DNA sequence: TGTGCCAGCTCGTTTCGGGGGGATGCTGAAGCTTTCTTT.

This clone appeared a few times. This rearrangement joins TRBV9 to TRBJ2-2; tentative D call: TRBD2 (6 bases). The CDR3 has 15 amino acids. Germline V gene sequence: CDR1 SGDLS, CDR2 YYNGEE. V dropped 2 bases and J dropped 5 bases, with 13 bases sitting between them. CDR3 nucleotide sequence: TGTGCCAGCAGCGTTAGGCTAGCGAGAACCGGGGAGCTGTTTTTT. This translates into CASSVRLARTGELFF.